A selection of T cell receptor beta chains follows, all from one sample in a study of vaccination effects on CD4 cells after COVID-19. Libraries were prepared by immunoSEQ multiplex PCR; TCRdb keeps only in-frame clonotypes and omits some of them. Among about 14,000 clones listed, around three quarters were seen once. The antigens of these receptors remain unknown. The sequences come from CD4+ T cells from PBMCs cultured with SARS-CoV-2 spike peptides, collected after COVID-19 vaccination. These receptors were taken from a human donor who had a prior SARS-CoV-2 infection. CDR3s include the opening cysteine and the closing phenylalanine or tryptophan. A D gene is named only where the DNA matches it firmly. Size is stated for part of the rows, as once, few or many counts, or as a class when the clone is expanded.

v_call	d_call	clone_size	j_call	cdr3_aa	cdr3_nt
TRBV6-5	TRBD1	once	TRBJ2-1	CASTGKGALRDEQFF	TGTGCCAGCACCGGAAAGGGGGCGCTTAGGGATGAGCAGTTCTTC
TRBV3-1/TRBV3-2	NA	medium-sized	TRBJ2-7	CASKQGALSYEQYF	TGTGCCAGCAAGCAAGGGGCCTTATCCTACGAGCAGTACTTC
TRBV5-4	NA	NA	TRBJ2-7	CASSLAGHYEQYF	TGTGCCAGCAGCTTGGCGGGTCACTACGAGCAGTACTTC
TRBV4-2	NA	NA	TRBJ1-4	CASTHGVDNEKLFF	TGTGCCAGCACCCACGGGGTTGATAATGAAAAACTGTTTTTT
TRBV7-7	TRBD1	once	TRBJ1-2	CASSPTGRGGYTF	TGTGCTAGCAGCCCGACAGGGAGGGGGGGCTACACCTTC
TRBV2	TRBD1	NA	TRBJ1-5	CASSPQGRDNQPQHF	TGTGCCAGCAGTCCACAGGGGAGGGACAATCAGCCCCAGCATTTT
TRBV7-9	NA	NA	TRBJ1-1	CASSETDGYGKAFF	TGTGCCAGCAGCGAGACGGACGGTTACGGAAAAGCTTTCTTT
TRBV7-7	TRBD1	NA	TRBJ2-2	CASSRGTGNTGELFF	TGTGCTAGCAGCCGAGGGACAGGGAACACCGGGGAGCTGTTTTTT
TRBV6-1	TRBD1	NA	TRBJ2-7	CASSDVWTGFSYEQYF	TGTGCCAGCAGTGACGTGTGGACAGGGTTTTCCTACGAGCAGTACTTC
TRBV18	NA	once	TRBJ2-1	CASSPNSQDEQFF	TGTGCCAGCTCACCAAACAGCCAGGATGAGCAGTTCTTC
TRBV19	NA	NA	TRBJ2-5	CASSIREGETQYF	TGTGCCAGTAGTATTCGGGAAGGAGAGACCCAGTACTTC